These T cell receptor beta chains were read from a single sample in a study of tumor-infiltrating lymphocytes in primary liver carcinoma. MiXCR, applied by TCRdb to the multiplex PCR reads, yields one record per CDR3 protein. The data hold tens of thousands of distinct CDR3 sequences, with about three quarters observed a single time. The specimen sequenced was tumor-adjacent normal liver tissue. The origin of the receptors is a man aged 35-49 years with primary liver carcinoma and hepatitis B virus infection. Each CDR3 is given with its conserved first and last residue. A D gene is named only where the DNA matches it firmly. Not every row has a clone size; where given, it reads once, few, many or a size class.

abundance	len	d_gene	v_gene	j_gene	CDR3nt	CDR3aa
NA	16	TRBD2	TRBV4-3	TRBJ2-5	TGCGTCAGCAATCAAGGAGTAGCGGGAGGAGGAGAGACTCAGTACTTC	CVSNQGVAGGGETQYF
NA	15	NA	TRBV6-5	TRBJ2-6	TGTGCCAGCAGTCCCGACCCTCCTGGGGCCAACTTCCTGACTTTC	CASSPDPPGANFLTF
once	16	TRBD2	TRBV11-2	TRBJ2-1	TGTGCCAGCAGTATTAACATAGCGGGAGGGTACAATAAGCAGTTCTTC	CASSINIAGGYNKQFF
many	14	TRBD1	TRBV28	TRBJ2-2	TGTGCCAGCAGTCATCAGACAGGGTCCGGGGAGCTGTTTTTT	CASSHQTGSGELFF
medium-sized	12	TRBD1	TRBV12-3/TRBV12-4	TRBJ1-5	TGTGCCAGCAGTCTGACAGGGGCGCCCCAGCATTTT	CASSLTGAPQHF
few	14	NA	TRBV28	TRBJ2-1	TGTGCCAGCAGTAGGGGGGGGCCCTACAATGAGCAGTTCTTC	CASSRGGPYNEQFF
NA	21	TRBD1	TRBV11-2	TRBJ2-6	TGTGCCAGCAACATGGGGGGAGACAGGGGCATTTCCCTCTCTGGGGCCAACGCCCTGACTTTC	CASNMGGDRGISLSGANALTF
many	13	NA	TRBV6-1	TRBJ2-3	TGTGCCAGCAGTGACAGCCCGACTGATACGCAGTATTTT	CASSDSPTDTQYF
NA	13	TRBD2	TRBV7-8	TRBJ2-4	TGTGCCAGCAACTTAGCGGGGGAGAACATTCAGTACTTC	CASNLAGENIQYF
NA	13	NA	TRBV4-2	TRBJ2-1	TGTACCGGCAGCCATGTCAGGGTCAGCGAGCAGTTCTTC	CTGSHVRVSEQFF
many	18	TRBD2	TRBV5-1	TRBJ2-5	TGCGCCAGCAGCCTAGGACTGACGACTAGCTGGGAATTAGAGACCCAGTACTTC	CASSLGLTTSWELETQYF
once	15	NA	TRBV11-2	TRBJ2-3	TGTCCCAGCAGCTTCTACGGGGATAGCAGAGATACGCAGTATTTT	CPSSFYGDSRDTQYF
NA	17	NA	TRBV12-3/TRBV12-4	TRBJ1-5	TGTGCCAACAGCCGCCTTTCAGGTAGCAATAGCAATCAGCCCCAGCATTTT	CANSRLSGSNSNQPQHF
few	14	TRBD2	TRBV5-1	TRBJ2-7	TGCGCCAGCAGCTTAGCGGGACGCTCCTACAAGCAGTACTTC	CASSLAGRSYKQYF
few	16	NA	TRBV6-2/TRBV6-3	TRBJ2-2	TGTGCCAGCATTCCCCGTACGGTAGAAGGCACCGGGGAGCTGTTTTTT	CASIPRTVEGTGELFF
NA	20	TRBD2	TRBV14	TRBJ2-1	TGTGCCAGCAGCCAGGGAACTAGCGGGTACCTATTGGGCTCCTACAATGAGCAGTTCTTC	CASSQGTSGYLLGSYNEQFF
NA	14	TRBD2	TRBV10-3	TRBJ2-1	TGTGCCATCAGTGATGGAGGCGGGGGGGATGAGCAGTTCTTC	CAISDGGGGDEQFF
NA	15	NA	TRBV11-1	TRBJ2-1	TGTGCCAGCAGCTCATGGCCCAAAGGGGACAATGAGCAGTTCTTC	CASSSWPKGDNEQFF
many	13	TRBD1	TRBV6-2/TRBV6-3	TRBJ2-1	TGTGCCAGTCGAATTTACAGGGGCGATGAGCAGTTCTTC	CASRIYRGDEQFF
few	14	NA	TRBV5-6	TRBJ1-1	TGTGCCAGCAGCTTTAGACCAGCCGGTGAGGCAGCTTTCTTT	CASSFRPAGEAAFF
medium-sized	14	NA	TRBV11-2	TRBJ2-5	TGTGCCAGCAGCTTAGATCGTGGTAAAGAGACCCAGTACTTC	CASSLDRGKETQYF
NA	13	NA	TRBV11-1	TRBJ1-6	TGTGACAGCAGCCGGACACTAGTTTCACCCCTCCACTTT	CDSSRTLVSPLHF
few	11	NA	TRBV25-1	TRBJ1-2	TGTACCAGCAGTGCAACCTATGGCTACACCTTC	CTSSATYGYTF
NA	14	TRBD2	TRBV4-1	TRBJ2-1	TGCGCCAGCAGCCACATGGGACTAGCGGAAGAGCAGTTCTTC	CASSHMGLAEEQFF
NA	17	NA	TRBV5-4	TRBJ2-1	TGTGCCAGTAGCATGGGCGAGGGTTCGCCCATCTACAACGAGCAGTTCTTC	CASSMGEGSPIYNEQFF
NA	14	NA	TRBV11-2	TRBJ1-4	TGTGCCAGCAGCTTAGGGCTGGGGGCTGAAAAACTGTTTTTT	CASSLGLGAEKLFF
NA	15	NA	TRBV11-2	TRBJ2-3	TGTGCCGGCAGCTTCTACGGGGGTAACACAGATACGCAATATTTT	CAGSFYGGNTDTQYF
NA	16	NA	TRBV29-1	TRBJ2-5	TGCAGCGTTGATGGTTTTCCGGCTGCTCACCAAGAGACCCAGTACTTC	CSVDGFPAAHQETQYF
many	14	NA	TRBV29-1	TRBJ2-5	TGCAGCGTTGAAGATGTCGGACAAGGAGAGACCCAGTACTTC	CSVEDVGQGETQYF
NA	17	TRBD2	TRBV5-5	TRBJ2-2	TGTGCCATCAGCTTGATGCCTAGCGGGGTCAACACCGGGGAGCTGTTTTTT	CAISLMPSGVNTGELFF
NA	15	TRBD2	TRBV5-6	TRBJ2-7	TGTGCCAGCAACTTCATGGCTAGCGGGACGTATGAGCAGTATTTC	CASNFMASGTYEQYF
NA	14	TRBD1	TRBV15	TRBJ2-7	TGTGCCACCAGCAGAGATAAGGGGGCGGACGAGCAGTACTTC	CATSRDKGADEQYF
NA	13	TRBD2	TRBV11-2	TRBJ2-7	TGTGCCAGCAGCAAACAGACTAGCTCCGAGCAGTACTTC	CASSKQTSSEQYF
few	14	TRBD2	TRBV29-1	TRBJ2-1	TGCAGCGCGACTGTGAGCGGGATCTACAATGAGCAGTTCTTC	CSATVSGIYNEQFF
NA	14	TRBD2	TRBV29-1	TRBJ2-5	TGCAGCGTTGAAGATCGGGCCGGGGGAGGGACCCAGTATTTC	CSVEDRAGGGTQYF
NA	16	TRBD2	TRBV12-3/TRBV12-4	TRBJ2-1	TGTGCCAGGAGTTATGGACTAGCGGGAGAGGCGGACGAGCAGTTCTTC	CARSYGLAGEADEQFF
NA	15	TRBD2	TRBV29-1	TRBJ2-1	TGCAGCGTTGGACTAGCGGGAGAGTCCTACAATGAGCAGTTCTTC	CSVGLAGESYNEQFF
NA	15	NA	TRBV4-1	TRBJ2-1	TGCGCCAGCAGCCGAAGGACAAGCGACTACAATGGGCAGTTCTTC	CASSRRTSDYNGQFF
NA	15	NA	TRBV11-2	TRBJ2-1	TGTATCAGCAGCTTAAGGCAGAGCTCCTACAATGAGCAGTTCTTC	CISSLRQSSYNEQFF
NA	17	TRBD2	TRBV14	TRBJ2-1	TGTGCCAGCAGCCGGGCTAGCGGGGCAGGCTCCTACAATGAGCAGCTCTTC	CASSRASGAGSYNEQLF
NA	14	NA	TRBV6-2/TRBV6-3	TRBJ1-5	TGTGCCAGCAGTTACGCGAGTTGGAGGCAGCCCCAGCATTTT	CASSYASWRQPQHF
NA	19	NA	TRBV12-3/TRBV12-4	TRBJ2-7	TGTGCTAGCAGTCTCTCAAGGGTGAAGCGGGTGCGTTTATCCTACGAGCAGTACTTC	CASSLSRVKRVRLSYEQYF
few	12	NA	TRBV20-1	TRBJ1-2	TGCGGAGGGGAGCCAGCGTACTATGGCTACACCTTC	CGGEPAYYGYTF
many	14	NA	TRBV28	TRBJ1-1	TGTGCCAGCAGTTTGTTTACAGGGTACACTGAAGCTTTCTTT	CASSLFTGYTEAFF
NA	16	TRBD2	TRBV5-4	TRBJ2-7	TGTGCCAGCAGCGGTTCCGGGGCGGGAGTAACCTACGAGCAGTACTTC	CASSGSGAGVTYEQYF
NA	10	NA	TRBV11-2	TRBJ1-2	TGTGGCAGAGAACAGTATGGCTACACCTTC	CGREQYGYTF
NA	14	NA	TRBV25-1	TRBJ1-6	TGTGCCAGCAGTGAACCGGCCTCGGGCTCACTCCTCCACTTT	CASSEPASGSLLHF
NA	12	NA	TRBV6-6	TRBJ2-7	TGCGCCAGCAGTTACACCGCCACGGCGCAGTACTTC	CASSYTATAQYF
many	14	NA	TRBV5-1	TRBJ1-1	TGCGCCAGCAGCCTCGGAGGTTGGGACACTGAAGCTTTCTTT	CASSLGGWDTEAFF
few	16	TRBD2	TRBV5-4	TRBJ2-1	TGTGCCAGCGCCATGGCGAGCGGGAGGGGTTACAATGAGCAGTCCTTC	CASAMASGRGYNEQSF
NA	15	TRBD2	TRBV7-9	TRBJ2-3	TGTGCCAGCAGCTTAAATTCAGCGGGAACAGATACGCAGTATTTT	CASSLNSAGTDTQYF
many	16	NA	TRBV4-3	TRBJ1-6	TGCGCCAGCAGCCAAGACGTGGGATCCTATAATTCACCCCTCCACTTT	CASSQDVGSYNSPLHF
NA	14	TRBD1	TRBV11-1	TRBJ2-2	TGTGCCGGCAGCTTCACAGGGGTTACAGGGGAGCTGTTTTTT	CAGSFTGVTGELFF
few	15	NA	TRBV9	TRBJ2-2	TGTGCCAGCAGCCGTGAGCCCCGAGGGACCGGGGAGCTGTTTTTT	CASSREPRGTGELFF